This T cell receptor beta chain was identified in a study of blood T cell repertoires in COVID-19. Data came from immunoSEQ multiplex PCR; TCRdb stores just in-frame clones and leaves some out. The data show 200,000 to 300,000 clones, 82% seen once. Trimming removed 6 bases from V and 6 bases from J, with 17 bases in between. Germline CDR1 KGHSH, CDR2 LQKENI. The CDR3 is made up of 14 amino acids. Source material: peripheral blood. This sequence originates from an older woman with active or convalescent COVID-19. The chain uses TRBV18 and TRBJ1-1; no clear D gene. This CDR3 is CASSMGSLFSEAFF. CDR3 nucleotide sequence: TGTGCCAGCTCCATGGGGAGCCTCTTCTCTGAAGCTTTCTTT.